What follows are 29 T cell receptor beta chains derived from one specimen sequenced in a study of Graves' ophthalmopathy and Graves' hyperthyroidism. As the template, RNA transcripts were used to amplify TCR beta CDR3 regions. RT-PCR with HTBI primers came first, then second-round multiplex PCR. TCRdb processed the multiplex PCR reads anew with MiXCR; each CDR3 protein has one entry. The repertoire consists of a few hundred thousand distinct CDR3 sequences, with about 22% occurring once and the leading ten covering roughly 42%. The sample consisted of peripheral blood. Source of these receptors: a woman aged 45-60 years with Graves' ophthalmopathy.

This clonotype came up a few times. The CDR3 loop is CASSPQGARRAFF. In nucleotides, the CDR3 is TGTGCCAGTAGTCCACAGGGGGCGCGAAGAGCTTTCTTT. This chain connects TRBV19 to TRBJ1-1, with TRBD1 matching over 9 bases. The CDR3 length is 13 residues. CDR1 and CDR2 from the germline V gene are LNHDA and SQIVND (reference sequence). With 5 bases clipped from V and 10 bases from J, the junction kept 8 bases outside the gene matches. The full variable domain, its missing parts supplied by reference TRBV19 and TRBJ1-1, is DGGITQSPKYLFRKEGQNVTLSCEQNLNHDAMYWYRQDPGQGLRLIYYSQIVNDFQKGDIAEGYSVSREKKESFPLTVTSAQKNPTAFYLCASSPQGARRAFFGQGTRLTVV.

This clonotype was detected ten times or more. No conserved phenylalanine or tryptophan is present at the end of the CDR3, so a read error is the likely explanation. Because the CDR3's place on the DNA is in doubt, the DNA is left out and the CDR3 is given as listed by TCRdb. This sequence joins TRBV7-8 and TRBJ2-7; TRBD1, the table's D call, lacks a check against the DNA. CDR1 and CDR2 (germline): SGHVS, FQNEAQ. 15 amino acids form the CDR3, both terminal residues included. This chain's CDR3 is CASSLVVGASISPVI.

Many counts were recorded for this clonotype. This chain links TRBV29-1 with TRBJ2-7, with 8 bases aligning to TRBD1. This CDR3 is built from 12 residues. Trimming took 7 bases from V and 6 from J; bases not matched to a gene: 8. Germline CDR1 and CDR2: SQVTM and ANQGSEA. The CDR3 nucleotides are TGCAGCGCAGGACAGGGAGGTTTCGAGCAGTACTTC. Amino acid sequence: CSAGQGGFEQYF.

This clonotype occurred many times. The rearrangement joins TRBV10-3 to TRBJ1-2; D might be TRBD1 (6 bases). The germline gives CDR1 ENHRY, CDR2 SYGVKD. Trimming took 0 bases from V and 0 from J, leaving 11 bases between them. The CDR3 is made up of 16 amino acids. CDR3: CAISESGDRTNYGYTF. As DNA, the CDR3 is TGTGCCATCAGTGAGTCAGGTGACAGGACTAACTATGGCTACACCTTC.

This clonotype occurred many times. DNA for the CDR3: TGTGCCAGTGGGATCGACAGGGCTCGCGAGCAGTACTTC. It is translated as CASGIDRAREQYF. The V gene is TRBV6-5, the J gene TRBJ2-7, with 7 bases lining up with TRBD1. In germline, CDR1 is MNHEY, CDR2 SVGAGI. The CDR3 is made up of 13 amino acids. With 9 bases clipped from V and 6 bases from J, the junction kept 11 bases outside the gene matches.

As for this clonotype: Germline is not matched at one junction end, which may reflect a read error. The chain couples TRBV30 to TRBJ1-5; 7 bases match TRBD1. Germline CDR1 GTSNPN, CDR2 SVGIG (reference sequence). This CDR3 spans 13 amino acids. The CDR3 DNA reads TGTGCCTGGAGGGGACAGTTGAATCAGCCCCAGCGTTTT. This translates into CAWRGQLNQPQRF.

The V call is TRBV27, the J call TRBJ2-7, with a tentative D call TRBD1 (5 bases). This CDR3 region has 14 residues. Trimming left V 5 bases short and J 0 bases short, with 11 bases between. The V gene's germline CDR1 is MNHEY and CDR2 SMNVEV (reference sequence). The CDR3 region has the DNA TGTGCCAGCAGTGTCTTTCAGGGCTCCTACGAGCAGTACTTC. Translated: CASSVFQGSYEQYF.

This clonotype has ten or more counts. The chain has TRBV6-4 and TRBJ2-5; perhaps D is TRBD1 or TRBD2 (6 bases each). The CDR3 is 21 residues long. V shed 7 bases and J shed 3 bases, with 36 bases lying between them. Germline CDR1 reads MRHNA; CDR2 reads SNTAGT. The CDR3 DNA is TGTGCCAGCACTGAGGGGGTTAATGGGGGGCTGGCTCGAGGGGCTAAAGAGACCCAGTACTTC. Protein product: CASTEGVNGGLARGAKETQYF.

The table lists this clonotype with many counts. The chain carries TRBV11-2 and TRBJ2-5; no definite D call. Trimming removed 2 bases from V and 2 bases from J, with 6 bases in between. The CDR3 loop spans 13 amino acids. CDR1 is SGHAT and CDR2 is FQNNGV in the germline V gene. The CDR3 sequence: CASSLSLQETQYF. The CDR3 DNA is TGTGCCAGCAGCTTAAGTCTTCAAGAGACCCAGTACTTC.

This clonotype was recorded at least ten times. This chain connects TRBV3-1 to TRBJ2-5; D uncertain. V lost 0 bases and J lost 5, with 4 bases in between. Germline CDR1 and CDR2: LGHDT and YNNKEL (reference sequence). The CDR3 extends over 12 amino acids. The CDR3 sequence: CASSQEWETQYF. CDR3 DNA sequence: TGTGCCAGCAGCCAAGAGTGGGAGACCCAGTACTTC.

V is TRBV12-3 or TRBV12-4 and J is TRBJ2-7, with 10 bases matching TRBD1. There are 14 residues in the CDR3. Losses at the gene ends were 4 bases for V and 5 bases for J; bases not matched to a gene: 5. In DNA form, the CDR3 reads TGTGCCAGCAGTTCCCGGGACAGGGGTAACGAGCAGTACTTC. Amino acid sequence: CASSSRDRGNEQYF.

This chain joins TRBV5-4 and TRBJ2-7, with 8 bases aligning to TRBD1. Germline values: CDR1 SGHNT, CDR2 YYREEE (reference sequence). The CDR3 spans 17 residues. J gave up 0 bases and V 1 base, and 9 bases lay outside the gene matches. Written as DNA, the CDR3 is TGTGCCAGCAGCTTGACAGGGGGTTCCGGGGCCTCCTACGAGCAGTACTTC. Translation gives CASSLTGGSGASYEQYF. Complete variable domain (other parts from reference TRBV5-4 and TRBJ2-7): ETGVTQSPTHLIKTRGQQVTLRCSSQSGHNTVSWYQQALGQGPQFIFQYYREEENGRGNFPPRFSGLQFPNYSSELNVNALELDDSALYLCASSLTGGSGASYEQYFGPGTRLTVT.

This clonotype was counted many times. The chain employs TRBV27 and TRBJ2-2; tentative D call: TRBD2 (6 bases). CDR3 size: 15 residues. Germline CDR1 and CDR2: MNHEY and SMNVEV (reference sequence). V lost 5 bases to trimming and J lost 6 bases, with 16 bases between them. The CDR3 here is CASSVLQGGAGELFF. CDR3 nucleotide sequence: TGTGCCAGCAGTGTACTGCAGGGAGGCGCCGGGGAGCTGTTTTTT.

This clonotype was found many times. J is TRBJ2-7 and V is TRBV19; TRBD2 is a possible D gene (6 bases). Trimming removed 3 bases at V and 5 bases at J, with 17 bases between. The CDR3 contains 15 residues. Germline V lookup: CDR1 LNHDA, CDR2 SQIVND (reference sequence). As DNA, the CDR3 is TGTGCCAGTAGTATCGGCGGGACGGGCGGAGACGAGCAGTACTTC. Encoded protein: CASSIGGTGGDEQYF.

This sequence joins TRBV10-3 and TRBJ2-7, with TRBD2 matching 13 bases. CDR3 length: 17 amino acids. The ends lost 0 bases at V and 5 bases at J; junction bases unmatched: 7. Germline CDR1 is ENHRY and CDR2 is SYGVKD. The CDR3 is CAISESWSGTSGNEQYF. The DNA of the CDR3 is TGTGCCATCAGTGAGTCGTGGTCCGGGACTAGCGGGAACGAGCAGTACTTC.

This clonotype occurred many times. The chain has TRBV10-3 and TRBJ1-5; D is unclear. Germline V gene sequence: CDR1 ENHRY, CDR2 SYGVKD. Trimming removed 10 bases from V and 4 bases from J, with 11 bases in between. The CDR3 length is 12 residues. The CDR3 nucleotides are TGTGCCACGGCGGGATGGAATCAGCCCCAGCATTTT. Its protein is CATAGWNQPQHF.

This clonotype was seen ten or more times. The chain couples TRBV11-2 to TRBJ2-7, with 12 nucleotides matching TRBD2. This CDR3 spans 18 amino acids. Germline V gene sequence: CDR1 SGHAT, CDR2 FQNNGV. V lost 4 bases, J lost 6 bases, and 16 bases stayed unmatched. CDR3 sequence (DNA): TGTGCCAGCAGCTCGAGGACTAGCGGGGTCCCCGCTCGTCGCGAGCAGTACTTC. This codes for CASSSRTSGVPARREQYF.

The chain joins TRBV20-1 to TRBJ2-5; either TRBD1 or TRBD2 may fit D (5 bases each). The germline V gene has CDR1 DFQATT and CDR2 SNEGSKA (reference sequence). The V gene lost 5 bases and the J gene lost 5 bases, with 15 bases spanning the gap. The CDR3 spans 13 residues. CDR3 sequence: CSAGGGALETQYF. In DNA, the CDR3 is TGCAGTGCTGGGGGTGGGGCTCTCGAGACCCAGTACTTC.

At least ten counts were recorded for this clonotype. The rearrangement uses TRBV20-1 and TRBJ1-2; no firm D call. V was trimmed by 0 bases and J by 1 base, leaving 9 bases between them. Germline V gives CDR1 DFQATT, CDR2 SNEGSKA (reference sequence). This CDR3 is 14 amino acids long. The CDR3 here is CSARDPDNNYGYTF. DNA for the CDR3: TGCAGTGCTAGAGATCCGGATAATAACTATGGCTACACCTTC.

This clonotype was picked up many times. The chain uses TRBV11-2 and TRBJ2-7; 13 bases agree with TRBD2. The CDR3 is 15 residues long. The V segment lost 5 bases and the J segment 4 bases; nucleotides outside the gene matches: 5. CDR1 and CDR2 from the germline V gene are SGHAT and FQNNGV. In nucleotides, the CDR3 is TGTGCCAGCAGCCAAGGGACTAGCGGGATTTACGAGCAGTACTTC. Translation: CASSQGTSGIYEQYF. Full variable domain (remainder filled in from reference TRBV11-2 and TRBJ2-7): EAGVAQSPRYKIIEKRQSVAFWCNPISGHATLYWYQQILGQGPKLLIQFQNNGVVDDSQLPKDRFSAERLKGVDSTLKIQPAKLEDSAVYLCASSQGTSGIYEQYFGPGTRLTVT.

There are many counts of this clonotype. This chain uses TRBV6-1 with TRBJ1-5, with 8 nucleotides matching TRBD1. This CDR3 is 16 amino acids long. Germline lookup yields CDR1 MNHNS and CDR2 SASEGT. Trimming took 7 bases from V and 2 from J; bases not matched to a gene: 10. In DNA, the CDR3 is TGTGCCAGCACCCGACTATCAGGGGGCGGCAATCAGCCCCAGCATTTT. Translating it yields CASTRLSGGGNQPQHF.

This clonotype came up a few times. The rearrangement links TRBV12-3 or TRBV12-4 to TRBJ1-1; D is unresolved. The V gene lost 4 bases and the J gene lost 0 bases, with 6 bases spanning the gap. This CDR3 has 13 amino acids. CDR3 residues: CASSWRMNTEAFF. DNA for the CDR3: TGTGCCAGCAGTTGGCGGATGAACACTGAAGCTTTCTTT.

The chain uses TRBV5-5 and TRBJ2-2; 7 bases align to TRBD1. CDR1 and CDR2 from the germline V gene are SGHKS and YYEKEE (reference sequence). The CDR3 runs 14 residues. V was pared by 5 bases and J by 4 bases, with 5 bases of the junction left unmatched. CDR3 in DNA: TGTGCCAGCAGACTCCGGGACAGCACCGGGGAGCTGTTTTTT. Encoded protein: CASRLRDSTGELFF.

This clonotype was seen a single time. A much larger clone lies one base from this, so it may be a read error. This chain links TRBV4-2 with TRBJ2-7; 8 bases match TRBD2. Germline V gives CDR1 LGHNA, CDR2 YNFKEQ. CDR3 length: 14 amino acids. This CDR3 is CTSSQEAGVYEQYF. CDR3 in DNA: TGTACCAGCAGCCAAGAAGCGGGGGTTTACGAGCAGTACTTC.

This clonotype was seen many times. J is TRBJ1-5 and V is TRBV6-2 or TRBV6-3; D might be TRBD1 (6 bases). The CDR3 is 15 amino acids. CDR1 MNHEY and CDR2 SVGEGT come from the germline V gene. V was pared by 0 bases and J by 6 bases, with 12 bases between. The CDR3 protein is CASSYSRGIGQPQHF. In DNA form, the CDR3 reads TGTGCCAGCAGTTACTCGAGGGGGATCGGTCAGCCCCAGCATTTT.

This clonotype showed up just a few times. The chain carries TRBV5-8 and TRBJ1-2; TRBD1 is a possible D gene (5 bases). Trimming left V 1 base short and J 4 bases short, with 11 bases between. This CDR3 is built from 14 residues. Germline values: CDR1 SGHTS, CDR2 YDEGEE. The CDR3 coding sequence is TGTGCCAGCAGCTTGATGACAGTAGCCTATGGCTACACCTTC. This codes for CASSLMTVAYGYTF.

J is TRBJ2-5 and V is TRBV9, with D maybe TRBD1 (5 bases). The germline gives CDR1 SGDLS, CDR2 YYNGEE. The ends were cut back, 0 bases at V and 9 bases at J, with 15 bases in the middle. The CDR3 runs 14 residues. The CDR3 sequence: CASSVAAGTRAQYF. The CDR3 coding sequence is TGTGCCAGCAGCGTAGCTGCAGGCACCAGGGCCCAGTACTTC.

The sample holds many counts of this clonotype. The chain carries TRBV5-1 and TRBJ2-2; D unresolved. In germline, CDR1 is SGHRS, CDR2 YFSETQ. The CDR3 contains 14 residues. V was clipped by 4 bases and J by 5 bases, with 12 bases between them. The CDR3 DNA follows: TGCGCCAGCAGCCCCTCAACTGTTACCGGGGAGCTGTTTTTT. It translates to CASSPSTVTGELFF.

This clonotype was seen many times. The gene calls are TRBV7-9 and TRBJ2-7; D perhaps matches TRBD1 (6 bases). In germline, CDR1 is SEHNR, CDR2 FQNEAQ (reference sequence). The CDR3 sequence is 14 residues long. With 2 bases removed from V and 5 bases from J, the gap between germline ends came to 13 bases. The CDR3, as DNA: TGTGCCAGCAGCTTAACACAGGGTTACCACGAGCAGTACTTC. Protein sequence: CASSLTQGYHEQYF.